This TCR beta chain appears in the sequencing data of a study of T cells in Graves' hyperthyroidism and ophthalmopathy. Notes on the study in general: Median prediction lead before ophthalmopathy onset was six to eight months with the model. Stable hyperthyroidism was told apart from ophthalmopathy by a model built on 13 V-J features.

Together with thyroid ultrasound, orbital computed tomography, serum thyroxine and TRAb, clinical symptoms were used for diagnoses. Isolation of PBMCs was performed on 8 to 10 ml fresh peripheral blood. Concerning this clonotype: Its antigen remains unidentified.

TCR beta CDR3 regions were amplified from RNA. The HTBI primer set drove a first-round RT-PCR of the TCR CDR3. From the multiplex PCR reads, TCRdb called clonotypes with MiXCR, one entry per CDR3 protein. Among about 260,000 distinct CDR3 sequences listed, roughly 15% were seen once. The CDR3 length is 15 residues. Per the germline V gene, CDR1 is SGHRS and CDR2 is YFSETQ. V shed 3 bases and J 6 bases; nucleotides not matched to a gene: 8. The sample comprised blood. The genes are TRBV5-1 and TRBJ2-1; 8 bases agree with TRBD1. The TCR sequence derives from a woman between 18 and 29 years old with Graves' ophthalmopathy. The CDR3 DNA reads as TGCGCCAGCAGCTGGACAGGGAGCTCAGCCAATGAGCAGTTCTTC. It encodes CASSWTGSSANEQFF.